A selection of T cell receptor beta chains follows, all from one sample in a study of cytomegalovirus exposure and HLA in healthy donors. Sequencing used immunoSEQ multiplex PCR; TCRdb keeps in-frame clones, though not all of them. Among 150,000 to 200,000 clones, roughly 82% were seen once, and the ten largest hold 1.5%. The material sequenced was PBMCs. The receptor source for this set is a girl aged 10 to 17 in good health and CMV-seropositive. CDR3s include the opening cysteine and the closing phenylalanine or tryptophan. The D gene is left open where the match is weak. Clone size is stated in some rows and not others, as once, few, many or a class when expanded.

13	NA	once	TRBV27	TRBJ2-5	CASRGQVVETQYF	TGTGCCAGCAGGGGGCAGGTCGTGGAGACCCAGTACTTC
14	NA	once	TRBV6-1	TRBJ2-5	CASSAPESEETQYF	TGTGCCAGCAGTGCTCCGGAGTCGGAAGAGACCCAGTACTTC
14	NA	NA	TRBV5-6	TRBJ2-5	CASSLYGGLETQYF	TGTGCCAGCAGCTTGTATGGGGGGTTAGAGACCCAGTACTTC
14	NA	few	TRBV5-1	TRBJ2-7	CASSPWPGAGEQYF	TGCGCCAGCAGCCCATGGCCAGGGGCGGGTGAGCAGTACTTC
18	TRBD2	NA	TRBV9	TRBJ2-6	CASSVFYRAGAGANVLTF	TGTGCCAGCAGCGTATTTTATCGTGCGGGAGCTGGGGCCAACGTCCTGACTTTC
13	NA	NA	TRBV29-1	TRBJ2-5	CSVEKQGPETQYF	TGCAGCGTTGAGAAGCAGGGTCCAGAGACCCAGTACTTC
15	NA	few	TRBV6-1	TRBJ1-2	CASSEYSRDGYGYTF	TGTGCCAGCAGTGAATACTCCCGGGATGGCTATGGCTACACCTTC
15	NA	NA	TRBV9	TRBJ2-1	CASSVEPGAYNEQFF	TGTGCCAGCAGCGTAGAACCGGGAGCCTACAATGAGCAGTTCTTC
15	TRBD2	NA	TRBV30	TRBJ2-7	CAWSGGAGVGYEQYF	TGTGCCTGGAGTGGGGGTGCGGGGGTAGGCTACGAGCAGTACTTC
12	NA	NA	TRBV7-9	TRBJ2-7	CASSPGDYEQYF	TGTGCCAGCAGTCCGGGGGACTACGAGCAGTACTTC
16	NA	NA	TRBV29-1	TRBJ2-7	CSVYLLRGRTSYEQYF	TGCAGCGTTTATTTGCTTCGGGGGAGGACTTCCTACGAGCAGTACTTC
13	NA	NA	TRBV7-8	TRBJ1-3	CASSMTVGNTIYF	TGTGCCAGCAGCATGACAGTGGGAAACACCATATATTTT
16	NA	NA	TRBV5-1	TRBJ1-4	CASSLGRGGKNEKLFF	TGCGCCAGCAGCTTGGGCAGGGGCGGAAAGAATGAAAAACTGTTTTTT
15	NA	NA	TRBV7-5	TRBJ1-3	CARSGRALSGNTIYF	TGTGCCAGAAGCGGCAGGGCTCTTTCTGGAAACACCATATATTTT
14	NA	NA	TRBV2	TRBJ2-7	CASRWQGGSYEQYF	TGTGCCAGCAGGTGGCAGGGGGGTTCGTACGAGCAGTACTTC
15	TRBD2	NA	TRBV10-2	TRBJ2-1	CASSGTSGPWDEQFF	TGCGCCAGCAGTGGGACTAGCGGACCTTGGGATGAGCAGTTCTTC
15	NA	NA	TRBV21-1	TRBJ2-7	CASSIGPGASHEQYF	TGTGCCAGCAGCATTGGGCCAGGGGCGTCCCACGAGCAGTACTTC
13	NA	NA	TRBV2	TRBJ1-2	CASSEGANYGYTF	TGTGCCAGCAGTGAAGGGGCGAACTATGGCTACACCTTC
11	TRBD1	NA	TRBV29-1	TRBJ2-7	CSVQTGDEQYF	TGCAGCGTTCAGACAGGGGACGAGCAGTACTTC
14	NA	once	TRBV9	TRBJ2-2	CASSTGRGAGELFF	TGTGCCAGCAGCACCGGCCGCGGGGCCGGGGAGCTGTTTTTT
14	NA	NA	TRBV29-1	TRBJ2-1	CSVEAEGPYNEQFF	TGCAGCGTTGAAGCGGAGGGGCCCTACAATGAGCAGTTCTTC
14	TRBD1	NA	TRBV4-1	TRBJ1-2	CASRQTGGFRGYTF	TGCGCCAGCAGGCAGACAGGGGGCTTTCGTGGCTACACCTTC
13	NA	few	TRBV27	TRBJ2-7	CASSRSGYYEQYF	TGTGCCAGCAGCCGGTCAGGGTACTACGAGCAGTACTTC
18	NA	NA	TRBV5-6	TRBJ1-3	CASSSSVWRLSSGNTIYF	TGTGCCAGCAGCTCGAGCGTGTGGAGACTTTCTTCTGGAAACACCATATATTTT
12	TRBD1	NA	TRBV28	TRBJ2-7	CASSQTGLEQYF	TGTGCCAGCAGTCAGACAGGGCTCGAGCAGTACTTC
13	NA	NA	TRBV6-4	TRBJ2-1	CASSDSMYNEQFF	TGTGCCAGCAGTGACTCTATGTACAATGAGCAGTTCTTC
15	TRBD1	NA	TRBV4-1	TRBJ1-4	CASSLGQGRPEKLFF	TGCGCCAGCAGCCTCGGACAGGGGCGTCCTGAAAAACTGTTTTTT
14	NA	NA	TRBV27	TRBJ1-5	CASGRPGGNQPQHF	TGTGCCAGCGGCCGACCCGGGGGCAATCAGCCCCAGCATTTT